The entry below gives a single TCR beta chain sequence along with its context. The clone's antigen remains unknown. Base quality data are lacking; no much larger clone is found one base away. The data were taken from a study of T cells in Graves' hyperthyroidism and ophthalmopathy (dated by TCRdb to between 2018 and 2021). Turning to the overall study: Peripheral blood samples were taken at the time of initial diagnosis, prior to any treatment. To identify distinguishing TCR V-J signatures, a discovery cohort of 90 to 100 patients was used, comprising roughly 45 with Graves' ophthalmopathy and approximately 57 with stable Graves' hyperthyroidism. Prospective prediction of ophthalmopathy was tested in an independent validation cohort consisting of 18 to 20 hyperthyroidism patients and over 15 patients who later progressed to ophthalmopathy. For training and testing, the 100 or so patients in the discovery cohort were randomly divided in a 7:3 ratio. In over five Graves' hyperthyroidism patients, the study also compared T-cell repertoires from thyroid tissue with T-cell repertoires from blood. Once sampling was done, hyperthyroidism patients were given methimazole at a starting dose of 30 mg daily, whereas ophthalmopathy patients were given high-dose intravenous methylprednisolone. The paper reports TCR Vbeta CDR3 sequencing of over 120 peripheral blood samples: fewer than 50 ophthalmopathy, under 85 hyperthyroidism and 17 progressor patients. Results and caveats for the whole study, not just this receptor: In validation, progression to ophthalmopathy was predicted by the model with 55% to 71% sensitivity and around 75% specificity, a median of approximately 6.5 months before onset. A model built on a 13 V-J signature distinguished ophthalmopathy from stable hyperthyroidism, reaching roughly 88% sensitivity and approximately 81% specificity in cross-validation and 80%/75% in testing. Most expanded thyroid clonotypes (frequency above 0.001) were also found in blood, which suggests that blood repertoires may mirror thyroid immune responses. No statistical method was used to set the sample size in advance, and investigators knew the group allocation.

The TCR beta CDR3 regions were amplified from the RNA transcripts. For the first round of RT-PCR on the TCR CDR3, the HTBI primer set was used together with the Qiagen OneStep RT-PCR kit. Libraries were constructed in a second round of multiplex PCR, after which size selection and purification were carried out. The libraries were sequenced on an Illumina HiSeq2000 using paired-end 100 bp reads. Per the source publication's procedure: Raw data were processed with SOAPnuke, discarding reads with adapters, uncalled bases, mean Phred below 15, or no exact constant-primer or identifier match. High-quality paired reads were merged with COPE v1.2.5, and unique nucleotide sequences were defined as clonotypes. MiTCR v1.1 was used to align the clonotypes against IMGT TRBV, TRBD and TRBJ reference segments. Analysis was restricted to V-J combinations with a frequency above 0.0001, which covered 98% to 99.2% of repertoires. A TCS score was defined as the ratio between F50 (clonal expansion) and ExV (chaos), using BLOSUM62-based TCRdist between CDR3 peptides within each V-J. Welch's t-statistics and random forest reduced some 510 V-J features to fewer than 15, which were used in a naive Bayes classifier (R e1071). In-frame beta chains were kept once TCRdb had trimmed the public reads at Q25 with fastp and called clones with MiXCR. Identical CDR3 protein sequences are pooled into one entry, listed with their most common genes and DNA. None of the V and J calls come from the authors' own analysis; TCRdb made them. In all, the sample holds approximately 300,000 distinct CDR3 sequences, and roughly 19% of those were seen once. In total, the top ten clones hold under 45% of the sample.

Ophthalmopathy patients had moderately to severely active disease, with a Clinical Activity Score of 3 or more, a NOSPECS grade of 4 or more, and a disease duration of less than 3 months. Patients with uncontrolled infections, other autoimmune diseases, pregnancy or lactation were excluded. Diagnoses were based on clinical symptoms, serum thyroxine and TRAb, thyroid ultrasound and orbital computed tomography. PBMCs were isolated from roughly 10 ml of fresh peripheral blood by Ficoll-Paque density gradient centrifugation. Trizol reagent was used to extract total RNA, and RNA quality was then checked on an Agilent 2100 Bioanalyzer. CDR1 and CDR2, looked up from the germline V gene (reference sequence), are LNHDA and SQIVND. There are 14 amino acids in the CDR3, from cysteine to phenylalanine inclusive. The read is trimmed to its CDR3 DNA, 42 bases read in frame from base 1. V gives up 4 bases and J gives up 5 bases, and the segment between their germline ends measures 14 bases.

The receptor's source is a man in his fifties with Graves' ophthalmopathy. The V and J genes are TRBV19 and TRBJ2-5; a tentative D call is TRBD2 (5 bases match). Sequenced: blood. Here is the DNA: TGTGCCAGTAGTAGAACCTCAGGACTGGAGACCCAGTACTTC. It translates to CASSRTSGLETQYF.